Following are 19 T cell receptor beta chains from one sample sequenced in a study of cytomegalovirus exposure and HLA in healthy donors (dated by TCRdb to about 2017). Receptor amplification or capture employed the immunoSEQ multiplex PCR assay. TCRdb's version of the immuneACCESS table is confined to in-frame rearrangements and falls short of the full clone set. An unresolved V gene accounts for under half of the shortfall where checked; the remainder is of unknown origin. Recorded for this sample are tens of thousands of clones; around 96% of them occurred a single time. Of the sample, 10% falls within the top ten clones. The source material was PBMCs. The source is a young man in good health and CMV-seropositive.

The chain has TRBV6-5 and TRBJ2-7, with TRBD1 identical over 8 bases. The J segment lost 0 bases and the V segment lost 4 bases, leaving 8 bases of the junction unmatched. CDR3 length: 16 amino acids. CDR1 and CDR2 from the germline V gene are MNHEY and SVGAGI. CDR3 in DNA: TGTGCCAGCAGTTTGGGGACCGGGACAGGCTCCTACGAGCAGTACTTC. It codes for CASSLGTGTGSYEQYF.

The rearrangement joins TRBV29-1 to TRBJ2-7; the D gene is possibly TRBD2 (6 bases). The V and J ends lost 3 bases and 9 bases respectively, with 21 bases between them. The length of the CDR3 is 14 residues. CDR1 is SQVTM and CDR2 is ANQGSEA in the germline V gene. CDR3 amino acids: CSVDIRPGGLGQYF. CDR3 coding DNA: TGCAGCGTTGACATACGGCCCGGGGGTCTGGGGCAGTACTTC.

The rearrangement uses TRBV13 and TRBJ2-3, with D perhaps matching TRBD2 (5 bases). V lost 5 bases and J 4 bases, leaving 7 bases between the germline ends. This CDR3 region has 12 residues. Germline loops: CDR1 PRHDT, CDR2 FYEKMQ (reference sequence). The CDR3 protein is CASSTEADTQYF. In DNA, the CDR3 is TGTGCCAGCAGCACGGAGGCAGATACGCAGTATTTT.

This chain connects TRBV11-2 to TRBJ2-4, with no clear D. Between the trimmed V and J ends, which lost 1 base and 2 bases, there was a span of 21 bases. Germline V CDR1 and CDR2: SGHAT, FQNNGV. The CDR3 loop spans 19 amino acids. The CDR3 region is CASSLVGRGETLSKNIQYF. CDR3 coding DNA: TGTGCCAGCAGCTTAGTCGGTAGAGGAGAAACCCTGTCCAAAAACATTCAGTACTTC.

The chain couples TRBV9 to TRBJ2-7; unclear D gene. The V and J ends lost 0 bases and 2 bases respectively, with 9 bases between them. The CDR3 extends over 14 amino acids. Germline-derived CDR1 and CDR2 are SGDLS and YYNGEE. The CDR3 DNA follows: TGTGCCAGCAGCGTAGCTCTAAACCCCTACGAGCAGTACTTC. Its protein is CASSVALNPYEQYF.

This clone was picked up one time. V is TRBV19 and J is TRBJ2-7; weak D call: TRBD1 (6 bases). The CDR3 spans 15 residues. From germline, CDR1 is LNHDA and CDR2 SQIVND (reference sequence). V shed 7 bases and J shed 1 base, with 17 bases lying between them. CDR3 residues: CASKVGAQYSYEQYF. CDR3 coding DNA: TGTGCCAGTAAAGTGGGGGCGCAATATTCCTACGAGCAGTACTTC.

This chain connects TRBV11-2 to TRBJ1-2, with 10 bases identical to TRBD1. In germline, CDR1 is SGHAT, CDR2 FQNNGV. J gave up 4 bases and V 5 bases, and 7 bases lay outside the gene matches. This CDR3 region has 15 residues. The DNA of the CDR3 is TGTGCCAGCAGCCCCCGGACAGGGGGTCCCTATGGCTACACCTTC. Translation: CASSPRTGGPYGYTF.

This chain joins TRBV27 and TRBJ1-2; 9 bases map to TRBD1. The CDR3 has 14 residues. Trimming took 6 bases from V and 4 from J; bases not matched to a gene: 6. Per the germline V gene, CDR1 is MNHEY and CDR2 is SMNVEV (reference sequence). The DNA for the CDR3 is TGTGCCAGCAGGGGGGACAGGGACTTCTATGGCTACACCTTC. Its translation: CASRGDRDFYGYTF.

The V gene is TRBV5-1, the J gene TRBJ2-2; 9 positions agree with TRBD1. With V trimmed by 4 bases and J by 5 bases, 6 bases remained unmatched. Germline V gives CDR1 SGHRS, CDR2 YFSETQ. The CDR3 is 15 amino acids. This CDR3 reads CASSEGQGWTGELFF. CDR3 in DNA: TGCGCCAGCAGCGAAGGACAGGGGTGGACCGGGGAGCTGTTTTTT.

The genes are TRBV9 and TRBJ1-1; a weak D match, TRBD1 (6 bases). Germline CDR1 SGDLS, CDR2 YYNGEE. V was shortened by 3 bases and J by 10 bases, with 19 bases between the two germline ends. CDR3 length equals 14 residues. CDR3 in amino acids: CASSALPEQGIAFF. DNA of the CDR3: TGTGCCAGCAGCGCCCTTCCGGAACAGGGCATAGCTTTCTTT.

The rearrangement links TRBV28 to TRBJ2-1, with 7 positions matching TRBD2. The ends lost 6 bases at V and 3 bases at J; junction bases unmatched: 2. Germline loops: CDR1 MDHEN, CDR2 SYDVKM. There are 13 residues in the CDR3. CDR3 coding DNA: TGTGCCAGCAGAGCGGGACTCTACAATGAGCAGTTCTTC. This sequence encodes CASRAGLYNEQFF.

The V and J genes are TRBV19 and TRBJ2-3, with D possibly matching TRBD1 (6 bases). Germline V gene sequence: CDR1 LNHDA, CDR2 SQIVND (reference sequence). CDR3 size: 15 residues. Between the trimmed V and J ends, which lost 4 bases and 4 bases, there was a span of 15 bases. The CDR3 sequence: CASSTRDRQADTQYF. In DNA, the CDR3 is TGTGCCAGTAGTACTCGGGACCGACAGGCAGATACGCAGTATTTT.

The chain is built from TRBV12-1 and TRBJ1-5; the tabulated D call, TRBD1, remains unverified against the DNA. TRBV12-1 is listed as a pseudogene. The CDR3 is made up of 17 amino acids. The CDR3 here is CASSFVPGTDNNQPQHF. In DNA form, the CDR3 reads TGTGCCAGCAGCTTTGTTCCAGGGACAGACAACAATCAGCCCCAGCATTTT.

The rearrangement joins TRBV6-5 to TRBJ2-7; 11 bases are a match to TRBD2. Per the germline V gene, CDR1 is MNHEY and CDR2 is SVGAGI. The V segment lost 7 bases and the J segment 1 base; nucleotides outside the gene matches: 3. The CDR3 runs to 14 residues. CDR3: CASTTSGRSYEQYF. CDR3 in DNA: TGTGCCAGCACCACTAGCGGGAGATCCTACGAGCAGTACTTC.

DNA for the CDR3: TGTGCCAGCAGCTTAGGGCTAGCGGCCTACAATGAGCAGTTCTTC. The encoded protein is CASSLGLAAYNEQFF. The chain couples TRBV7-3 to TRBJ2-1; the match to TRBD2 covers 7 bases. The CDR3 covers 15 residues. Germline CDR1 and CDR2: SGHTA and FQGTGA. The V and J ends lost 2 bases and 2 bases, in that order; junction bases with no gene match: 3.

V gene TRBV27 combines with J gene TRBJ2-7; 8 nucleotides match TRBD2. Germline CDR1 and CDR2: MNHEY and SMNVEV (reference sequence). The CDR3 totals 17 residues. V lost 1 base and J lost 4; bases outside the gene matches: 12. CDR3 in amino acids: CASSLFRGQGTRYEQYF. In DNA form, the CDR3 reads TGTGCCAGCAGTTTATTTAGAGGGCAGGGGACTAGGTACGAGCAGTACTTC.

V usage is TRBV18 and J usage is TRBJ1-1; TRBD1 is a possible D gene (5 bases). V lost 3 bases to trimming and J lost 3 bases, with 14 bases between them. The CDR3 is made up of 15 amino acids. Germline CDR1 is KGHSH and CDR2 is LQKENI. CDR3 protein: CASSPAGRVYTEAFF. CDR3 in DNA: TGTGCCAGCTCACCGGCTGGCAGGGTTTACACTGAAGCTTTCTTT.

DNA of the CDR3: TGTGCCAGCAGCCCGGGAACAGCAGAGACCCAGTACTTC. Translation gives CASSPGTAETQYF. The genes are TRBV11-3 and TRBJ2-5, with D perhaps matching TRBD2 (5 bases). The V end lost 5 bases, the J end lost 4 bases, and 11 bases lay between the germline ends. The CDR3 covers 13 residues. The V gene's germline CDR1 is SGHNT and CDR2 YENEEA.

The CDR3 reads CASTSHRQETQYF. CDR3 bases: TGTGCCAGCACCAGCCACAGGCAAGAGACCCAGTACTTC. This sequence joins TRBV2 and TRBJ2-5, with a weak D call TRBD1 (5 bases). The CDR3 has 13 amino acids. The germline CDR1 and CDR2 sequences are SNHLY and FYNNEI. Trimming removed 7 bases at V and 2 bases at J, with 11 bases between.